The next 17 T cell receptor beta chains were all read from a single sample in a study of blood T cell repertoires in COVID-19. The table came from immunoSEQ multiplex PCR; TCRdb's copy has only in-frame clones and leaves some out. Here the sample spans about 480,000 clones, 70% to 90% being singletons. Sequencing was done on a sample of peripheral blood. The receptor set was obtained from a woman between 50 and 59 years old with COVID-19, enrolled during active disease.

The chain couples TRBV30 to TRBJ1-6; unclear D gene. The V end lost 1 base, the J end lost 0 bases, and 4 bases lay between the germline ends. Germline-derived CDR1 and CDR2 are GTSNPN and SVGIG (reference sequence). The CDR3 contains 14 residues. The CDR3 DNA reads TGTGCCTGGAGTGGAGGCTCCTATAATTCACCCCTCCACTTT. Translating gives CAWSGGSYNSPLHF.

V is TRBV6-5 and J is TRBJ1-1; 8 bases align to TRBD1. This CDR3 has 13 amino acids. The ends lost 10 bases at V and 1 base at J; junction bases unmatched: 5. The germline V gene has CDR1 MNHEY and CDR2 SVGAGI. Here the CDR3 DNA reads TGTGCCACCTCAGACAGGGGGAACACTGAAGCTTTCTTT. Its protein product is CATSDRGNTEAFF.

V is TRBV6-6 and J is TRBJ1-1; D perhaps matches TRBD1 (6 bases). CDR1 and CDR2 from the germline V gene are MNHNY and SVGAGI (reference sequence). Trimming shortened V by 8 bases and J by 1 base, and 20 bases separated the two germline ends. The CDR3 length is 16 residues. The chain's CDR3 is CASGKGGPLGNTEAFF. DNA for the CDR3: TGTGCCAGCGGGAAGGGGGGGCCCCTGGGGAACACTGAAGCTTTCTTT.

The rearrangement uses TRBV29-1 and TRBJ1-1; D is uncertain. V lost 4 bases and J lost 3, with 9 bases in between. This CDR3 comprises 12 residues. The germline V gene encodes CDR1 SQVTM and CDR2 ANQGSEA. For the CDR3, the DNA is TGCAGCGTTGTCTCCGGGTACACTGAAGCTTTCTTT. Its protein product is CSVVSGYTEAFF.

The gene calls are TRBV11-1 and TRBJ2-1; 7 bases map to TRBD1. CDR1 is SGHAT and CDR2 is FQDESV in the germline V gene (reference sequence). Trimming took 0 bases from V and 7 from J; bases not matched to a gene: 3. This CDR3 comprises 14 residues. CDR3 sequence (DNA): TGTGCCAGCAGCTTAGCGCACAGGGGAAATGAGCAGTTCTTC. The encoded protein is CASSLAHRGNEQFF.

The chain employs TRBV7-2 and TRBJ1-2; 7 nucleotides line up with TRBD1. Germline V gene data show CDR1 as SGHTA and CDR2 as FQGNSA. Germline trimming cut 0 bases from V and 5 bases from J; bases unmatched to any gene: 6. The CDR3 has 15 amino acids. As DNA, the CDR3 is TGTGCCAGCAGCTTAGCCAACCGGGACAGTTATGGCTACACCTTC. It is translated as CASSLANRDSYGYTF. The full variable domain, its missing parts supplied by reference TRBV7-2 and TRBJ1-2, is GAGVSQSPSNKVTEKGKDVELRCDPISGHTALYWYRQSLGQGLEFLIYFQGNSAPDKSGLPSDRFSAERTGGSVSTLTIQRTQQEDSAVYLCASSLANRDSYGYTFGSGTRLTVV.

This chain links TRBV19 with TRBJ1-2; 9 nucleotides match TRBD1. Trimming cost V 5 bases and J 13 bases; bases outside gene matches: 8. This CDR3 is 12 amino acids long. Germline V lookup: CDR1 LNHDA, CDR2 SQIVND (reference sequence). The CDR3 nucleotides are TGTGCCAGTAGTCCTCCGGGACAGGGACTCACCTTC. It yields the protein CASSPPGQGLTF.

This chain joins TRBV9 and TRBJ1-1, with a weak D call TRBD1 (5 bases). V was cut by 4 bases and J by 2 bases, with 21 bases left in between. Germline lookup yields CDR1 SGDLS and CDR2 YYNGEE. The CDR3 spans 17 residues. The CDR3 loop is CASSTSLGEGRNTEAFF. Here the CDR3 DNA reads TGTGCCAGCAGCACTTCCCTGGGGGAGGGTAGAAACACTGAAGCTTTCTTT.

This clone has just one count. This chain connects TRBV3-1 (or the pseudogene TRBV3-2) to TRBJ1-1, with D perhaps matching TRBD1 (5 bases). Germline CDR1 is LGHDT and CDR2 is YNNKEL (reference sequence). CDR3 length: 13 residues. V lost 4 bases, J lost 4 bases, and 10 bases lay in between. Here the CDR3 reads CASSPRVSTEAFF. CDR3 bases: TGTGCCAGCAGCCCCAGGGTTTCCACTGAAGCTTTCTTT.

This clone has a handful of counts. The rearrangement uses TRBV19 and TRBJ1-5, with D maybe TRBD1 (5 bases). Trimming cost V 7 bases and J 5 bases, with 18 bases left between them. The CDR3 loop spans 15 amino acids. Germline-derived CDR1 and CDR2 are LNHDA and SQIVND (reference sequence). The CDR3, as DNA: TGTGCCAGTAACCCAGACGGGCGGGGGTATCAGCCCCAGCATTTT. Amino acids: CASNPDGRGYQPQHF.

The rearrangement joins TRBV3-1 (or the pseudogene TRBV3-2) to TRBJ1-1; no reliable D call. Trimming shortened V by 2 bases and J by 5 bases, and 9 bases separated the two germline ends. Germline V gene sequence: CDR1 LGHDT, CDR2 YNNKEL (reference sequence). CDR3 size: 13 residues. CDR3 in DNA: TGTGCCAGCAGCCAATGGAGTCAAACTGAAGCTTTCTTT. It specifies CASSQWSQTEAFF.

The gene calls are TRBV25-1 and TRBJ1-2; D is ambiguous. The CDR3 contains 13 residues. Germline V gene data show CDR1 as MGHDK and CDR2 as SYGVNS. V lost 4 bases and J lost 8, with 14 bases in between. DNA for the CDR3: TGTGCCAGCAGTGGCCGATGGCTGGCAGGCTACACCTTC. Amino acid sequence: CASSGRWLAGYTF.

The rearrangement links TRBV24-1 to TRBJ2-5; the match to TRBD1 covers 7 bases. Unmatched junction bases numbered 1, after V lost 0 bases and J lost 1 base. Germline-derived CDR1 and CDR2 are KGHDR and SFDVKD. The CDR3 is 15 amino acids. The CDR3, as DNA: TGTGCCACCAGTGATTTGAGGACAGGCCAAGAGACCCAGTACTTC. This gives the protein CATSDLRTGQETQYF.

This clone occurred once. J is TRBJ2-2 and V is TRBV5-4; the match to TRBD2 covers 10 bases. The ends lost 0 bases at V and 0 bases at J; junction bases unmatched: 2. Germline assignment: CDR1 SGHNT and CDR2 YYREEE (reference sequence). This CDR3 contains 17 residues. The CDR3 nucleotides read TGTGCCAGCAGCTTGGCTCTAGCGGGGGCGAACACCGGGGAGCTGTTTTTT. It specifies CASSLALAGANTGELFF.

In this sample, this clone turned up once. The gene calls are TRBV5-4 and TRBJ2-1, with TRBD1 identical over 10 bases. Looked up from germline, CDR1 is SGHNT and CDR2 is YYREEE (reference sequence). J lost 4 bases, V lost 4 bases, and 5 bases had no gene match. This CDR3 contains 15 residues. CDR3 protein: CASSADRGRYNEQFF. The CDR3 nucleotides read TGTGCCAGCAGCGCGGACAGGGGGAGGTACAATGAGCAGTTCTTC.

The V call is TRBV29-1, the J call TRBJ1-6, with 10 bases fitting TRBD1. This CDR3 spans 14 amino acids. The ends lost 5 bases at V and 5 bases at J; junction bases unmatched: 3. The germline V gene encodes CDR1 SQVTM and CDR2 ANQGSEA. For the CDR3, the DNA is TGCAGCGTTCGACAGGGGGCCAATAATTCACCCCTCCACTTT. Its protein is CSVRQGANNSPLHF.

This chain connects TRBV19 to TRBJ1-1, with D tentatively TRBD1 (6 bases). The length of the CDR3 is 14 residues. Germline V gene lookup returns CDR1 LNHDA and CDR2 SQIVND (reference sequence). The V gene lost 6 bases and the J gene lost 2 bases, with 13 bases spanning the gap. The CDR3 is CASRSQGPNTEAFF. The CDR3 nucleotides are TGTGCCAGTAGGTCACAGGGTCCCAACACTGAAGCTTTCTTT.